This T cell receptor beta chain stems from a study of cytomegalovirus exposure and HLA in healthy donors. Study in general: A preliminary data release comprised 80 million to 95 million unique TCRs obtained from HLA-typed donors. General study findings and limits: HLA alleles showed associations with 15,000 to 20,000 TCR beta sequences in a later analysis, at a 0.05 false discovery rate. Upon later analysis, TCR association rates were observed to vary by HLA locus, being highest for DRB1 and lowest for HLA-C. Immune exposure information available was restricted to CMV serostatus.

The PCR ran on 60 Vbeta and 13 Jbeta primers. Repertoires were generated with immunoSEQ multiplex PCR, while TCRdb's copy carries only in-frame clones and drops some. The sample includes some 190,000 clones, roughly 80% of them seen just once. With regard to this clone: Its antigen is as yet unknown.

Trimming cost V 0 bases and J 5 bases, with 12 bases left between them. The length of the CDR3 is 14 residues. In germline, CDR1 is SGDLS, CDR2 YYNGEE. The material sequenced was PBMCs. The receptor was derived from a man aged 35 to 55 in good health and CMV-seronegative. The V call is TRBV9, the J call TRBJ2-7; weak D call: TRBD1 (6 bases). This CDR3 reads CASSVEGERDEQYF. The CDR3 DNA follows: TGTGCCAGCAGCGTAGAGGGGGAGAGGGACGAGCAGTACTTC.